The following is a T cell receptor beta chain sequence with its context. Its target is unknown. Germline DNA was also extracted, while the blood RNA originated from unsorted whole blood. The data were taken from a study of tumor-infiltrating lymphocytes in primary liver carcinoma. Study-level points and caveats: Tumor-blood pairs (like tumor-adjacent pairs) overlapped less than tumor region pairs did.

This CDR3 spans 15 amino acids. Looked up from germline, CDR1 is MNHNY and CDR2 is SVGAGI (reference sequence). With 6 bases removed from V and 4 bases from J, the gap between germline ends came to 13 bases. TCR beta cDNA was made from roughly 450 ng total RNA with a constant-region primer. Sequencing libraries for TCR beta derived from three nested multiplex PCR rounds that used slightly modified ARM-PCR. A C-beta reverse primer and TRBV1-TRBV30 forward primers served in each of the first two PCR rounds, at about 10 cycles apiece. TCRdb independently ran MiXCR on the multiplex PCR reads; one entry per CDR3 protein. The sample contains about 200,000 distinct CDR3 sequences, roughly two thirds of which appear only once.

The receptor comes from a woman aged 55-69 years with primary liver carcinoma and hepatitis B virus infection. The chain combines TRBV6-6 with TRBJ2-6, with D unresolved. The sequencing input was peripheral blood. Written as DNA, the CDR3 is TGTGCCAGCAGAGCAGACCGCTTGGGGGCCAACGTCCTGACTTTC. This gives the protein CASRADRLGANVLTF.